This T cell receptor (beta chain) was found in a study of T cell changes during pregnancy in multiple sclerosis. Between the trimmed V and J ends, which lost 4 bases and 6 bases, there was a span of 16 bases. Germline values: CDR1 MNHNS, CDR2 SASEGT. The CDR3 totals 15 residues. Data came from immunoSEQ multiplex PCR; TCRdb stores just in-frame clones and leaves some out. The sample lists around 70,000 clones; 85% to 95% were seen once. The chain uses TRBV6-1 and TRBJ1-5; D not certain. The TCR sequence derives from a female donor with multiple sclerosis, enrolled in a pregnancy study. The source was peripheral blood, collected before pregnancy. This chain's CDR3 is CASSGKGVGGQPQHF. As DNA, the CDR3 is TGTGCCAGCAGTGGAAAGGGAGTAGGAGGTCAGCCCCAGCATTTT.